The T cell receptor beta chain described here comes from a study of blood T cell repertoires in COVID-19. Using immunoSEQ multiplex PCR, the repertoire was profiled, and TCRdb retains in-frame clones only, with some absent. The data hold 350,000 to 450,000 clones, with 75% to 90% observed a single time. V was trimmed by 5 bases and J by 0 bases, leaving 11 bases between them. CDR3 length: 14 residues. Germline V lookup: CDR1 SGHVS, CDR2 FQNEAQ. During active infection, Seattle patients enrolled and were then monitored through disease. The sequence was collected from a woman aged 55-69 years with COVID-19, enrolled during active disease. The sequenced sample was peripheral blood. The rearrangement uses TRBV7-8 and TRBJ2-7; D is undetermined. The CDR3 DNA follows: TGTGCCAGCAGCCAGTATGAGAGCTCCTACGAGCAGTACTTC. This sequence encodes CASSQYESSYEQYF.